This T cell receptor beta chain was identified in a study of lymphopenia after photon versus proton radiotherapy. Data came from immunoSEQ multiplex PCR; TCRdb stores just in-frame clones and leaves some out. Of approximately 58,000 clones detected, around 88% appear once; the ten largest clones hold roughly 29%. A word on this clone: Its antigen is still unknown. Within the sample, other DNA sequences also encode this same CDR3.

V lost 0 bases and J 4 bases, leaving 6 bases between the germline ends. This CDR3 has 13 residues. CDR1 is MNHEY, CDR2 SVGAGI, per germline. General study results and limits: Relative stability marked proton patients; photon patients lost diversity and naive cells. After the lymphocyte nadir, photon-treated repertoires showed oligoclonal expansion, especially of CD8+ Temra cells.

The material was peripheral blood, obtained from a patient treated with photon-based radiotherapy. The V call is TRBV6-5, the J call TRBJ2-5; D is perhaps TRBD1 (6 bases). This TCR was recovered from a man aged 50 or older with gastric cancer. CDR3 nucleotides: TGTGCCAGCAGTTACTCAGGGGGAGAGACCCAGTACTTC. It encodes CASSYSGGETQYF.